This TCR beta chain was captured by sequencing in a study of blood T cell repertoires in COVID-19. TCRdb's table, derived via immunoSEQ multiplex PCR, lists solely in-frame clones and lacks some. Of around 250,000 clones in the sample, roughly 80% were seen once. V was shortened by 4 bases and J by 3 bases, with 12 bases between the two germline ends. The CDR3 loop spans 14 amino acids. Germline loops: CDR1 MNHNY, CDR2 SVGAGI (reference sequence). The sample consisted of peripheral blood. The sequence was collected from a woman younger than 30 with acute or convalescent COVID-19. The rearrangement links TRBV6-6 to TRBJ1-2; tentatively, D is TRBD1 (6 bases). The chain's CDR3 is CASSSPTGHYGYTF. CDR3 sequence (DNA): TGTGCCAGCAGTTCCCCGACAGGCCACTATGGCTACACCTTC.